The clone carrying this T cell receptor beta chain showed up just a few times. Its antigen is as yet unknown. V lost 0 bases to trimming and J lost 1 base; unmatched junction nucleotides: 6. Germline CDR1 and CDR2: SNHLY and FYNNEI. This CDR3 is built from 17 residues. The data were obtained in a study of identical twins. TCRdb itself ran the 5' RACE reads through MiXCR, one entry per CDR3 protein. The profile covers about 300,000 distinct CDR3 sequences, with roughly an eighth appearing a single time and roughly 7.8% taken by the ten largest. Broader study findings: For out-of-frame beta sequences, excess twin sharing was weaker. Reduced insertions were recorded for abundant cord blood beta clonotypes, with no such pattern in memory repertoires.

The same sample was also studied in work on yellow fever vaccine responses in identical twins. That source reports: Reported findings indicate that twins' vaccine T cell responses seemed partially convergent, partially personalized.

The clonotype comes from a woman between 18 and 29 years old in good health. The sample comprised CD8+ T cells sorted from blood. The V call is TRBV2, the J call TRBJ1-2, with 9 nucleotides matching TRBD1. The CDR3, as DNA: TGTGCCAGCAGTGAAGCCCGACAGGGGGTTATTAACTATGGCTACACCTTC. Protein: CASSEARQGVINYGYTF.